This T cell receptor (beta chain) derives from a study of T-cell reconstitution after alpha-beta-depleted transplantation in children. The ends lost 6 bases at V and 6 bases at J; junction bases unmatched: 13. The CDR3 spans 16 residues. Unique molecular identifiers tagged the TCRbeta library. TCRdb re-analysed the PCR reads in MiXCR, keeping a single row per CDR3 protein. There are approximately 630,000 distinct CDR3 sequences in the sample; 10% to 15% occur only once, and 0.79% lies in the top ten. This TCR derives from a girl aged 2 to 10 with congenital amegakaryocytic thrombocytopenia, due to receive a stem cell transplant. The sample in question was PBMCs, obtained before TCRalphabeta/CD19-depleted stem cell transplant. The V gene is TRBV12-3 or TRBV12-4, the J gene TRBJ2-7; TRBD2 matches 11 bases. The DNA of the CDR3 is TGTGCCAGCAGCCACACCCCGGGACTAGCGGTAGGCGAGCAGTACTTC. The encoded protein is CASSHTPGLAVGEQYF.